Listed below are T cell receptor beta chains from one sample, sequenced in a study of cytomegalovirus exposure and HLA in healthy donors. Assay used: immunoSEQ multiplex PCR; TCRdb lists only in-frame clones, some missing. The sample carries roughly 100,000 clones, approximately 73% recorded once. The sample comprised PBMCs. The receptor source for this set is a woman aged 18-29 years in good health and CMV-seropositive. Each CDR3 is given with its conserved first and last residue. A D gene is named only where the DNA matches it firmly. Where a row states a size, it is once, few, many or the class of an expanded clone; other rows omit it.

>NA|TRBD2|TRBJ2-1|TRBV28
CASSSTSGRAIEQFF
TGTGCCAGCAGTTCGACTAGCGGGAGGGCAATTGAGCAGTTCTTC
>NA|NA|TRBJ1-6|TRBV4-3
CASSQMQGARNSPLHF
TGCGCCAGCAGCCAAATGCAAGGGGCGAGGAATTCACCCCTCCACTTT
>NA|NA|TRBJ1-5|TRBV19
CASEGERDQPQHF
TGTGCCAGTGAAGGGGAAAGGGATCAGCCCCAGCATTTT
>few|TRBD2|TRBJ2-3|TRBV6-4
CASSRLAGTTDTQYF
TGTGCCAGCAGCCGACTAGCGGGGACCACAGATACGCAGTATTTT
>NA|TRBD1|TRBJ1-2|TRBV19
CASSIRQGVGYTF
TGTGCCAGTAGTATACGACAGGGGGTTGGCTACACCTTC
>NA|TRBD1|TRBJ1-6|TRBV28
CARRDRDRGRRGYNSPLHF
TGTGCCAGAAGAGACCGGGACAGGGGGCGAAGAGGATATAATTCACCCCTCCACTTT
>NA|NA|TRBJ1-2|TRBV5-6
CASSTVQGYGYTF
TGTGCCAGCAGCACGGTCCAGGGCTATGGCTACACCTTC
>NA|TRBD2|TRBJ2-3|TRBV4-1
CASRDQGLAGGADTQYF
TGCGCCAGCAGGGACCAGGGACTAGCGGGGGGGGCAGATACGCAGTATTTT
>NA|NA|TRBJ2-5|TRBV5-1
CASSLVGTPSETQYF
TGCGCCAGCAGCTTGGTGGGGACACCCTCAGAGACCCAGTACTTC
>NA|TRBD2|TRBJ2-1|TRBV27
CASSFTSGPRVGNNEQFF
TGTGCCAGCAGTTTTACTAGCGGGCCGAGGGTTGGCAACAATGAGCAGTTCTTC
>NA|TRBD2|TRBJ2-3|TRBV7-8
CASSLTSGRALQYF
TGTGCCAGCAGCCTGACTAGCGGGAGGGCCTTGCAGTATTTT